These 7 T cell receptor beta chains were sequenced from one sample in a study of regulatory T cells in long-lasting Graves disease. Assembly of TCR beta libraries relied on iRepertoire HTBI primers together with Arm-PCR of CDR3 regions. TCRdb fed the multiplex PCR reads into MiXCR, producing one record per CDR3 protein. The sample gives under 250,000 distinct CDR3 sequences, 20% of which show up once; over 11% is in the top ten. Stated time point: newly diagnosed GD, antithyroid drugs for less than 3 months. Following extraction of RNA from PBMCs, that RNA was used to make the TCR library. This specimen was peripheral blood mononuclear cells (PBMCs), taken at new diagnosis, from a patient treated with antithyroid drugs. All receptors come from a female donor with Graves disease.

This clonotype was counted only a few times. With a much larger clone just one base away, this may be a read error. The V call is TRBV28, the J call TRBJ1-6, with D maybe TRBD1 (6 bases). Per the germline V gene, CDR1 is MDHEN and CDR2 is SYDVKM. The length of the CDR3 is 14 residues. CDR3 coding DNA: TGTGCCAGCAGTCCCGTGAGGGACAATTCACCCTTCCACTTT. Translating gives CASSPVRDNSPFHF.

The chain couples TRBV2 to TRBJ2-6; D is perhaps TRBD1 (6 bases). CDR1 is SNHLY and CDR2 is FYNNEI in the germline V gene. CDR3 length equals 19 residues. V gave up 8 bases and J gave up 0 bases, with 23 bases separating them. The CDR3 sequence: CASGPRSRGRDSGANVLTF. The CDR3 DNA is TGTGCCAGCGGCCCAAGATCCAGGGGCAGGGACTCTGGGGCCAACGTCCTGACTTTC.

This clonotype was seen many times. V usage is TRBV27 and J usage is TRBJ2-7; D gene ambiguous. This CDR3 has 14 amino acids. From germline, CDR1 is MNHEY and CDR2 SMNVEV (reference sequence). The V gene lost 3 bases and the J gene lost 0 bases, with 9 bases spanning the gap. DNA for the CDR3: TGTGCCAGCAGTTTCGGAAGGAACTCCTACGAGCAGTACTTC. Translating it yields CASSFGRNSYEQYF.

This clonotype was recorded at least ten times. CDR3 region: CASSPITRTWDTGELFF. DNA for the CDR3: TGTGCCAGCAGTCCCATCACCAGGACTTGGGACACCGGGGAGCTGTTTTTT. The rearrangement links TRBV27 to TRBJ2-2; TRBD2 might be the D (5 bases). This CDR3 has 17 residues. V lost 5 bases, J lost 3 bases, and 19 bases lay in between. Per germline, CDR1 MNHEY and CDR2 SMNVEV (reference sequence).

This clonotype has more than one count but fewer than ten. A much bigger clone sits one base away, suggesting this may be a read error. The chain combines TRBV7-9 with TRBJ2-7; D might be TRBD1 (6 bases). Germline values: CDR1 SEHNR, CDR2 FQNEAQ (reference sequence). The CDR3 covers 15 residues. The CDR3 DNA follows: TGTGCCAGCAGCTTGACGACAGGCTCGGCCTACGAGCAGCACTTC. Its protein product is CASSLTTGSAYEQHF.

This clonotype was seen many times. The chain uses TRBV12-3 or TRBV12-4 and TRBJ1-2; D gene unclear. Trimming pared 3 bases from V and 0 bases from J, leaving 5 bases between. The CDR3 covers 13 residues. CDR3 residues: CASSFQANYGYTF. CDR3 DNA: TGTGCCAGCAGTTTTCAAGCTAACTATGGCTACACCTTC.

CDR3 sequence (DNA): TGTGCCAGCTCACAAAGGGACAGGGGGCACACCGGGGAGCTGTTTTTT. Amino acid sequence: CASSQRDRGHTGELFF. The genes are TRBV18 and TRBJ2-2, with TRBD1 matching over 12 bases. Germline assignment: CDR1 KGHSH and CDR2 LQKENI. V was pared by 4 bases and J by 3 bases, with 3 bases of the junction left unmatched. The CDR3 is 16 amino acids.